A single sample is the source of the 18 T cell receptor beta chains below, sequenced in a study of T cell responses to AZD1222 COVID-19 vaccine. Profiling relied on immunoSEQ multiplex PCR, and the TCRdb table lists in-frame clones only, not all of them. Among 140,000 to 150,000 clones listed, about 89% were seen once. Sequences were derived from peripheral blood, sampled on day 0 of AZD1222 vaccination. These receptors were obtained from an adult in good health.

The chain recombines TRBV28 with TRBJ2-3; possibly TRBD2 for D (5 bases). V lost 2 bases, J lost 2 bases, and 14 bases lay in between. CDR1 MDHEN and CDR2 SYDVKM come from the germline V gene. The CDR3 consists of 16 residues. DNA for the CDR3: TGTGCCAGCAGTTTAAGGCAGGCGGGTCACACAGATACGCAGTATTTT. Its translation: CASSLRQAGHTDTQYF.

The chain uses TRBV18 and TRBJ1-6; the D is unclear. Trimming left V 6 bases short and J 12 bases short, with 12 bases between. Germline CDR1 reads KGHSH; CDR2 reads LQKENI. The CDR3 contains 12 residues. The CDR3 here is CASSQASEPLHF. The CDR3 bases are TGTGCCAGCTCCCAAGCTTCGGAACCCCTCCACTTT.

In this sample, this clone turned up once. This chain joins TRBV28 and TRBJ2-3; 16 nucleotides align to TRBD2. The germline CDR1 and CDR2 sequences are MDHEN and SYDVKM. The CDR3 runs 18 residues. With 4 bases clipped from V and 4 bases from J, the junction kept 8 bases outside the gene matches. CDR3 nucleotide sequence: TGTGCCAGCAGTTCGCCTGGGACTAGCGGGAGGGCCGCAGATACGCAGTATTTT. Translation: CASSSPGTSGRAADTQYF.

V is TRBV2 and J is TRBJ2-2, with 8 bases aligning to TRBD1. The length of the CDR3 is 17 residues. Trimming took 6 bases from V and 8 from J; bases not matched to a gene: 17. The germline gives CDR1 SNHLY, CDR2 FYNNEI. The CDR3 nucleotides read TGTGCCAGCAGGCCGACTACAGGGGGTACGGTAACGGGGGAGCTGTTTTTT. Translating gives CASRPTTGGTVTGELFF.

CDR3 protein: CASSYQTANGYTF. The CDR3 region has the DNA TGTGCCAGCAGTTACCAGACAGCGAATGGCTACACCTTC. The rearrangement links TRBV6-5 to TRBJ1-2; TRBD1 is a possible D gene (5 bases). Looked up from germline, CDR1 is MNHEY and CDR2 is SVGAGI. Trimming pared 2 bases from V and 6 bases from J, leaving 10 bases between. The CDR3 runs to 13 residues.

The rearrangement links TRBV30 to TRBJ2-5; D is uncertain. V was pared by 0 bases and J by 2 bases, with 10 bases between. Per germline, CDR1 GTSNPN and CDR2 SVGIG (reference sequence). This CDR3 comprises 14 residues. CDR3 DNA: TGTGCCTGGAGTGTGCAGCATTTTCAAGAGACCCAGTACTTC. Its protein is CAWSVQHFQETQYF.

This clone came up once. The chain recombines TRBV4-1 with TRBJ2-4; possible D gene TRBD1, 6 bases. CDR3 length equals 17 residues. The germline V and J ends were trimmed by 4 bases and 2 bases, with 18 bases remaining between them. Germline CDR1 and CDR2: MGHRA and YSYEKL. CDR3 nucleotides: TGCGCCAGCAGCCGGACACAGGGTAGTCTGACCAAAAACATTCAGTACTTC. This gives the protein CASSRTQGSLTKNIQYF.

The chain combines TRBV7-9 with TRBJ2-1; D is perhaps TRBD2 (5 bases). Germline V gene data show CDR1 as SEHNR and CDR2 as FQNEAQ (reference sequence). This CDR3 spans 15 amino acids. The ends were cut back, 4 bases at V and 6 bases at J, with 16 bases in the middle. CDR3 DNA sequence: TGTGCCAGCAGCTGGAGCCTTCGAGGGCGCAATGAGCAGTTCTTC. Translating gives CASSWSLRGRNEQFF.

The genes are TRBV28 and TRBJ1-2, with D uncertain. V gave up 6 bases and J gave up 8 bases, with 13 bases separating them. Germline CDR1 MDHEN, CDR2 SYDVKM. This CDR3 has 12 residues. The CDR3 DNA follows: TGTGCCAGCAGCTCCGAAAAGCGGGGCTACACCTTC. Residues: CASSSEKRGYTF.

This chain links TRBV5-1 with TRBJ1-1; 8 bases fit TRBD1. The trim removed 3 bases at V and 1 base at J, leaving 8 bases unmatched. Germline V gives CDR1 SGHRS, CDR2 YFSETQ. The CDR3 contains 16 residues. The CDR3 here is CASSSQTGAGNTEAFF. DNA of the CDR3: TGCGCCAGCAGCTCGCAGACAGGGGCGGGGAACACTGAAGCTTTCTTT. Full variable domain (rest looked up from reference TRBV5-1 and TRBJ1-1): KAGVTQTPRYLIKTRGQQVTLSCSPISGHRSVSWYQQTPGQGLQFLFEYFSETQRNKGNFPGRFSGRQFSNSRSEMNVSTLELGDSALYLCASSSQTGAGNTEAFFGQGTRLTVV.

This clone was observed a single time. The rearrangement joins TRBV11-2 to TRBJ1-1; D not certain. Trimming pared 1 base from V and 2 bases from J, leaving 2 bases between. The CDR3 length is 12 residues. The germline V gene has CDR1 SGHAT and CDR2 FQNNGV. CDR3 DNA sequence: TGTGCCAGCAGCTTAGCCAACACTGAAGCTTTCTTT. Encoded protein: CASSLANTEAFF.

CDR3 nucleotides: TGTGCCAGCAGTTTATACCGGGGGCGTTTGACGAACACTGAAGCTTTCTTT. It encodes CASSLYRGRLTNTEAFF. The V gene is TRBV28, the J gene TRBJ1-1, with D tentatively TRBD1 (6 bases). Trimming shortened V by 1 base and J by 1 base, and 16 bases separated the two germline ends. The CDR3 length is 17 residues. In germline, CDR1 is MDHEN, CDR2 SYDVKM.

This clone was observed once. The gene calls are TRBV4-2 and TRBJ2-7, with D unresolved. Germline loops: CDR1 LGHNA, CDR2 YNFKEQ. CDR3 length: 14 residues. The V end lost 0 bases, the J end lost 4 bases, and 10 bases lay between the germline ends. CDR3 sequence: CASSQEPSRYEQYF. CDR3 coding DNA: TGTGCCAGCAGCCAAGAACCTTCGAGATACGAGCAGTACTTC.

This clone is a singleton in its sample. The gene calls are TRBV5-1 and TRBJ1-4; 7 nucleotides align to TRBD1. Looked up from germline, CDR1 is SGHRS and CDR2 is YFSETQ. The CDR3 has 14 amino acids. With 3 bases clipped from V and 3 bases from J, the junction kept 2 bases outside the gene matches. CDR3 sequence: CASSSGGSNEKLFF. The DNA of the CDR3 is TGCGCCAGCAGCTCAGGGGGTTCTAATGAAAAACTGTTTTTT. Drawing the rest from reference TRBV5-1 and TRBJ1-4, the complete variable domain is KAGVTQTPRYLIKTRGQQVTLSCSPISGHRSVSWYQQTPGQGLQFLFEYFSETQRNKGNFPGRFSGRQFSNSRSEMNVSTLELGDSALYLCASSSGGSNEKLFFGSGTQLSVL.

The chain is built from TRBV7-2 and TRBJ1-5; no reliable D call. This CDR3 region has 13 residues. Per germline, CDR1 SGHTA and CDR2 FQGNSA. Trimming pared 3 bases from V and 9 bases from J, leaving 12 bases between. DNA of the CDR3: TGTGCCAGCAGCTTTCGAGGGCAGCCGCCCCAGCATTTT. It translates to CASSFRGQPPQHF. The complete variable domain, with remaining parts taken from reference TRBV7-2 and TRBJ1-5, reads GAGVSQSPSNKVTEKGKDVELRCDPISGHTALYWYRQSLGQGLEFLIYFQGNSAPDKSGLPSDRFSAERTGGSVSTLTIQRTQQEDSAVYLCASSFRGQPPQHFGDGTRLSIL.

This clone was recorded only once. The J gene is TRBJ2-1, the V gene TRBV15; 13 positions agree with TRBD2. V shed 7 bases and J 8 bases; nucleotides not matched to a gene: 14. This CDR3 is built from 17 residues. Looked up from germline, CDR1 is LNHNV and CDR2 is YYDKDF (reference sequence). CDR3 protein: CATIGLAGVSVSDEQFF. CDR3 bases: TGTGCCACCATCGGACTAGCGGGAGTATCAGTGTCCGATGAGCAGTTCTTC.

The chain joins TRBV19 to TRBJ2-3; 7 positions match TRBD2. The germline V gene has CDR1 LNHDA and CDR2 SQIVND (reference sequence). The CDR3 extends over 16 amino acids. With 7 bases clipped from V and 0 bases from J, the junction kept 10 bases outside the gene matches. CDR3: CASKTSASGSTDTQYF. For the CDR3, the DNA is TGTGCCAGTAAGACCTCGGCTAGCGGTAGCACAGATACGCAGTATTTT.

The rearrangement joins TRBV7-2 to TRBJ2-7, with 7 nucleotides matching TRBD2. This CDR3 has 13 amino acids. V lost 1 base to trimming and J lost 10 bases; unmatched junction nucleotides: 7. Per germline, CDR1 SGHTA and CDR2 FQGNSA. CDR3 bases: TGTGCCAGCAGCTTAGTTCTAGCGGAGTCACAGTACTTC. This translates into CASSLVLAESQYF.